What follows is one TCR beta chain and its context. Its antigen remains undetermined. No base qualities exist here, and no much larger clone lies one base off it. This sample is drawn from a study of OX40 agonist ivuxolimab in advanced cancers. With regard to the full study: Ivuxolimab was a fully human IgG2 agonistic monoclonal antibody targeting the costimulatory receptor OX40 (CD134). Intravenous ivuxolimab was administered to patients every 2 weeks at six dose levels: 0.01, 0.1, 0.3, 1.5, 3 and 10 mg/kg. Of the approximately 54 patients in dose escalation, some 20 had hepatocellular carcinoma, around 15 had melanoma, 9 had renal cell carcinoma and 9 had head and neck cancer. A male proportion of roughly 80% and a mean age of around 60 years, ranging from about 23 to 90, were recorded for the dose-escalation cohort. Prior anti-PD-1, anti-PD-L1 or anti-CTLA-4 therapy was permitted, and less than 45% of dose-escalation patients had received checkpoint inhibitors. Partial responses occurred in three dose-escalation patients, of whom one had hepatocellular carcinoma and two had cutaneous melanoma. Peripheral TCRbeta sequencing aimed to test whether ivuxolimab altered TCR sequence diversity and caused clonal T-cell expansion. The paper describes the monotherapy dose-escalation part (N of about 52 patients) of the phase I trial of ivuxolimab.

What the work shows at the level of the full study, not this receptor alone: Antigen specificity was not determined for the clonally expanded peripheral T cells. Low levels of normalized T-cell clonal expansion were also shown by some nonresponding patients. On average, CD8+ T cells showed more expanded clones than CD4+ T cells after ivuxolimab. At doses of 0.1 to 3.0 mg/kg, clonal expansion of both CD4+ and CD8+ blood T cells was observed from baseline to week 6. Partial responders in the 0.1-3.0 mg/kg groups had among the lowest normalized peripheral clonal expansion, especially among CD8+ T cells.

Reading from cysteine to phenylalanine, the CDR3 counts 13 amino acids. Just CDR3 DNA is preserved here, 39 bases in frame from base 1. The germline V gene (reference sequence) specifies MNHEY as CDR1 and SMNVEV as CDR2. V loses 5 bases, J loses 2 bases, and the germline ends lie 10 bases apart. The trial excluded patients who had a history of autoimmune disease or were on systemic immunosuppression. Peripheral blood for TCR sequencing was drawn from every dose cohort at baseline, at cycle 4 day 1 and at cycle 7 day 1. The samples were drawn from a first-in-human, open-label, multicenter phase I dose-escalation trial of ivuxolimab. Adults with locally advanced or metastatic melanoma, renal cell carcinoma, hepatocellular carcinoma or head and neck squamous cell carcinoma were enrolled in the trial. Before TCR sequencing, CD4+ T cells and CD8+ T cells from peripheral blood were sorted into separate populations.

For sequencing of the TCRbeta CDR3 region, genomic DNA was extracted from the sorted cells. The immunoSEQ Assay was used to sequence the TCRbeta CDR3 regions. Here the immuneACCESS table is served through TCRdb, limited to in-frame sequences with V and J called. Missing clones are a known gap in these copies; in checked studies unresolved V genes cover under half, and the rest lacks a known reason. Across this sample there are about 48,000 clones, with roughly 90% seen only once. Of the sample, 30% to 35% is held by the ten largest clones. The sequence joins TRBV27 to TRBJ2-7; TRBD1 might be the D gene, on 6 matching bases. The sample was CD4+ or CD8+ T cells sorted from blood, taken in a trial of the OX40 agonist ivuxolimab. The receptor comes from an adult with an advanced solid tumor such as melanoma, head and neck, liver or kidney cancer. The base sequence is TGTGCCAGCAGTCCACAGGGTACCTACGAGCAGTACTTC. Its protein is CASSPQGTYEQYF.